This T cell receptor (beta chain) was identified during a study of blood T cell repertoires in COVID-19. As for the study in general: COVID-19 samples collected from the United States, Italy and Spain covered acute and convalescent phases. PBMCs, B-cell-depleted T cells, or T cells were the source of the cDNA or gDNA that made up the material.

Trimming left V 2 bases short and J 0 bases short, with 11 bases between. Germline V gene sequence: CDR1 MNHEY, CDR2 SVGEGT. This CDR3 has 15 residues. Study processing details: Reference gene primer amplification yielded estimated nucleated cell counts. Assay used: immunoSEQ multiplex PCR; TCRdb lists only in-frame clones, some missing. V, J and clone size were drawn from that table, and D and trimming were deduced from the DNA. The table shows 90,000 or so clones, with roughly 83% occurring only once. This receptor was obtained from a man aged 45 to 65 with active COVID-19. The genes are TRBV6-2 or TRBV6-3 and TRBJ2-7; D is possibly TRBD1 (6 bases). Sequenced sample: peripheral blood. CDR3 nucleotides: TGTGCCAGCAGTTACGGACAGACATCCTCCTACGAGCAGTACTTC. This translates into CASSYGQTSSYEQYF.